The rows below give T cell receptor beta chains drawn from one sample of a study of T-cell reconstitution after alpha-beta-depleted transplantation in children. TCRdb passed the PCR reads through MiXCR, listing each CDR3 protein once. The data contain around 450,000 distinct CDR3 sequences, about 16% of them singletons. Sequenced material: PBMCs, mostly from graft donor cells, taken 360 days after TCRalphabeta/CD19-depleted stem cell transplant. The source of these receptors is a boy under two years old who had a stem cell transplant for Wiskott-Aldrich syndrome, so the T cells may come from the graft donor. The CDR3 runs from the conserved cysteine through the conserved F or W. A D gene is named only where the DNA matches it firmly. A clone size is listed for some rows: how often the clone was seen (once, few, many), or a class if it is expanded.

d_call: NA
v_call: TRBV29-1
clone_size: few
j_call: TRBJ2-5
cdr3_nt: TGCAGCGTTACTTCCAGGGGAAAGGGGGAGACCCAGTACTTC
cdr3_aa: CSVTSRGKGETQYF

d_call: NA
v_call: TRBV19
clone_size: once
j_call: TRBJ2-7
cdr3_nt: TGTGCCAGTAGTAGCGGTGTGCCCTACGAGCAGTACTTC
cdr3_aa: CASSSGVPYEQYF

d_call: NA
v_call: TRBV6-1
clone_size: many
j_call: TRBJ2-7
cdr3_nt: TGTGCCAGCAGCCGACAGGTCTCCTACGAGCAGTACTTC
cdr3_aa: CASSRQVSYEQYF

d_call: NA
v_call: TRBV6-5
clone_size: few
j_call: TRBJ2-1
cdr3_nt: TGTGCCAGCAGTTACTCCGCCGGGACTTTCAACAATGAGCAGTTCTTC
cdr3_aa: CASSYSAGTFNNEQFF

d_call: NA
v_call: TRBV7-9
clone_size: NA
j_call: TRBJ2-5
cdr3_nt: TGTGCCAGCAGCTTCGCAGGGTCAGCTCGGGAGACCCAGTACTTC
cdr3_aa: CASSFAGSARETQYF

d_call: NA
v_call: TRBV2
clone_size: few
j_call: TRBJ2-3
cdr3_nt: TGTGCCAGCGTGGACAGACCCCAAGTGGCAGATACGCAGTATTTT
cdr3_aa: CASVDRPQVADTQYF

d_call: TRBD2
v_call: TRBV29-1
clone_size: NA
j_call: TRBJ2-1
cdr3_nt: TGCAGCGTTGAATCCCGCGACGCGGGAGGACGCTACAATGAGCAGTTCTTC
cdr3_aa: CSVESRDAGGRYNEQFF

d_call: NA
v_call: TRBV15
clone_size: NA
j_call: TRBJ2-4
cdr3_nt: TGTGCCACCAGCAGAGATGTAGGGTTGAACATTCAGTACTTC
cdr3_aa: CATSRDVGLNIQYF

d_call: NA
v_call: TRBV10-2
clone_size: few
j_call: TRBJ2-4
cdr3_nt: TGCGCCAGCAGTCCCTCGTATGGCGGGACTGTCAAAAACATTCAGTACTTC
cdr3_aa: CASSPSYGGTVKNIQYF

d_call: TRBD2
v_call: TRBV11-2
clone_size: NA
j_call: TRBJ2-3
cdr3_nt: TGTGCCAGCAGCCCCTTAGCGGGGGACACAGATACGCAGTATTTT
cdr3_aa: CASSPLAGDTDTQYF

d_call: NA
v_call: TRBV5-1
clone_size: few
j_call: TRBJ1-3
cdr3_nt: TGCGCCAGCAGCCCGGACGGACTCTCTGGAAACACCATATATTTT
cdr3_aa: CASSPDGLSGNTIYF

d_call: NA
v_call: TRBV29-1
clone_size: few
j_call: TRBJ2-3
cdr3_nt: TGCAGCGTTGCAGAGCATCTTAGCACAGATACGCAGTATTTT
cdr3_aa: CSVAEHLSTDTQYF

d_call: TRBD1
v_call: TRBV6-2/TRBV6-3
clone_size: NA
j_call: TRBJ2-6
cdr3_nt: TGTGCCAGCAGTACCCCCGGGACAGGGAACTCTGGGGCCAACGTCCTGACTTTC
cdr3_aa: CASSTPGTGNSGANVLTF

d_call: TRBD2
v_call: TRBV20-1
clone_size: NA
j_call: TRBJ2-5
cdr3_nt: TGCAGTGCGCCGGGACTAGCGGGAGGTACATTCGAGACCCAGTACTTC
cdr3_aa: CSAPGLAGGTFETQYF

d_call: NA
v_call: TRBV10-3
clone_size: few
j_call: TRBJ2-4
cdr3_nt: TGTGCCATCAGTGAAGGAGAACTGGCCAAAAACATTCAGTACTTC
cdr3_aa: CAISEGELAKNIQYF

d_call: TRBD2
v_call: TRBV5-1
clone_size: NA
j_call: TRBJ2-1
cdr3_nt: TGCGCCAGCAGCTCCTCCTTAGCGGGGGGGGCTTCCTACAATGAGCAGTTCTTC
cdr3_aa: CASSSSLAGGASYNEQFF

d_call: TRBD2
v_call: TRBV3-1
clone_size: NA
j_call: TRBJ2-1
cdr3_nt: TGTGCCAGCAGCCAAGCCGGACTAGACAATGAGCAGTTCTTC
cdr3_aa: CASSQAGLDNEQFF

d_call: TRBD2
v_call: TRBV18
clone_size: NA
j_call: TRBJ2-3
cdr3_nt: TGTGCCAGCTCACCACTCCTAACTAGCGGGACCAAATGGGATACGCAGTATTTT
cdr3_aa: CASSPLLTSGTKWDTQYF

d_call: NA
v_call: TRBV7-8
clone_size: NA
j_call: TRBJ2-1
cdr3_nt: TGTGCCAGCTCCCCTTGGGAAATCGACAATGAGCAGTTCTTC
cdr3_aa: CASSPWEIDNEQFF

d_call: NA
v_call: TRBV27
clone_size: few
j_call: TRBJ1-1
cdr3_nt: TGTGCCAGCAGTTTAACCGTGACCCTCTCGGGGACTGAAGCTTTCTTT
cdr3_aa: CASSLTVTLSGTEAFF

d_call: TRBD2
v_call: TRBV10-3
clone_size: NA
j_call: TRBJ2-3
cdr3_nt: TGTGCCATCAGTGAGTTGGGGAGAACTAGCGGGACAGATACGCAGTATTTT
cdr3_aa: CAISELGRTSGTDTQYF

d_call: TRBD1
v_call: TRBV3-1
clone_size: few
j_call: TRBJ2-7
cdr3_nt: TGTGCCAGCAGCCATGCGACAGGGTGGGGATACGAGCAGTACTTC
cdr3_aa: CASSHATGWGYEQYF

d_call: TRBD2
v_call: TRBV24-1
clone_size: NA
j_call: TRBJ2-1
cdr3_nt: TGTGCCACCAGTGATCAAGGGACTAGCGGGGTCTACAATGAGCAGTTCTTC
cdr3_aa: CATSDQGTSGVYNEQFF

d_call: TRBD1
v_call: TRBV20-1
clone_size: NA
j_call: TRBJ1-4
cdr3_nt: TGCAGTGCAAGCTCCGGGACAGGGGATATGGAACTGTTTTTT
cdr3_aa: CSASSGTGDMELFF

d_call: NA
v_call: TRBV10-1
clone_size: few
j_call: TRBJ2-7
cdr3_nt: TGCGCCAGCAGTGGACGACCCGGGACACCTAGTATTTACGAGCAGTACTTC
cdr3_aa: CASSGRPGTPSIYEQYF

d_call: NA
v_call: TRBV5-1
clone_size: NA
j_call: TRBJ2-7
cdr3_nt: TGCGCCAGCAGCGCAGGACAGCGCAAACCGGACGAGCAGTACTTC
cdr3_aa: CASSAGQRKPDEQYF

d_call: NA
v_call: TRBV5-1
clone_size: NA
j_call: TRBJ2-5
cdr3_nt: TGCGCCAGCAGCTTGGGCCAGCGACAGACCCAGTACTTC
cdr3_aa: CASSLGQRQTQYF

d_call: TRBD2
v_call: TRBV5-1
clone_size: few
j_call: TRBJ2-7
cdr3_nt: TGCGCCAGCAGCTTGGGCCTCGGACTAGCGGTGTCCTACGAGCAGTACTTC
cdr3_aa: CASSLGLGLAVSYEQYF

d_call: NA
v_call: TRBV7-2
clone_size: NA
j_call: TRBJ2-3
cdr3_nt: TGTGCCAGCAGATGGGGACCGACCTACACAGATACGCAGTATTTT
cdr3_aa: CASRWGPTYTDTQYF

d_call: NA
v_call: TRBV12-3/TRBV12-4
clone_size: once
j_call: TRBJ2-6
cdr3_nt: TGTGCCAGCAGTTTAGCCCCCTCTGGGGCCAACGTCCTGACTTTC
cdr3_aa: CASSLAPSGANVLTF

d_call: TRBD2
v_call: TRBV12-3/TRBV12-4
clone_size: NA
j_call: TRBJ2-7
cdr3_nt: TGTGCCAGCAGTTCCCTGGCAGGACGACTAGCGGGAGAGTCCTACGAGCAGTACTTC
cdr3_aa: CASSSLAGRLAGESYEQYF

d_call: NA
v_call: TRBV29-1
clone_size: NA
j_call: TRBJ2-5
cdr3_nt: TGCAGCGTTGCTCTAACAGGGTACGGAGAGACCCAGTACTTC
cdr3_aa: CSVALTGYGETQYF

d_call: TRBD2
v_call: TRBV28
clone_size: few
j_call: TRBJ2-2
cdr3_nt: TGTGCCAGCAGTTTGGAACTAGCGGGGTTAACCGGGGAGCTGTTTTTT
cdr3_aa: CASSLELAGLTGELFF

d_call: NA
v_call: TRBV7-9
clone_size: NA
j_call: TRBJ1-4
cdr3_nt: TGTGCCAGCAGCTTAGTCAGCGGTTTTAATGAAAAACTGTTTTTT
cdr3_aa: CASSLVSGFNEKLFF

d_call: TRBD1
v_call: TRBV24-1
clone_size: few
j_call: TRBJ1-6
cdr3_nt: TGTGCCACCAGTGACAAACAGGGGGTTCTCCACTTT
cdr3_aa: CATSDKQGVLHF

d_call: NA
v_call: TRBV7-2
clone_size: NA
j_call: TRBJ2-2
cdr3_nt: TGTGCCAGCAGCTTAAGCCTCCAAAACACCGGGGAGCTGTTTTTT
cdr3_aa: CASSLSLQNTGELFF

d_call: NA
v_call: TRBV4-1
clone_size: few
j_call: TRBJ2-7
cdr3_nt: TGCGCCAGCAGCCAGGGGCCTATCTCCTACGAGCAGTACTTC
cdr3_aa: CASSQGPISYEQYF

d_call: NA
v_call: TRBV3-1
clone_size: few
j_call: TRBJ2-7
cdr3_nt: TGTGCCAGCAGCTCCCTGGGGGACGAGCAGTACTTC
cdr3_aa: CASSSLGDEQYF

d_call: TRBD2
v_call: TRBV2
clone_size: many
j_call: TRBJ2-1
cdr3_nt: TGTGCCAGCAGTGTGGAGGCGGGGGGGCCAGATGAGCAGTTCTTC
cdr3_aa: CASSVEAGGPDEQFF

d_call: NA
v_call: TRBV5-1
clone_size: few
j_call: TRBJ2-5
cdr3_nt: TGCGCCAGCAGCTTGATATCTAGCAGTGAGACCCAGTACTTC
cdr3_aa: CASSLISSSETQYF

d_call: TRBD1
v_call: TRBV29-1
clone_size: many
j_call: TRBJ2-1
cdr3_nt: TGCAGCGTTGTGGGGACAGGGGGCTTGGGCTCCTACAATGAGCAGTTCTTC
cdr3_aa: CSVVGTGGLGSYNEQFF

d_call: TRBD2
v_call: TRBV20-1
clone_size: few
j_call: TRBJ2-7
cdr3_nt: TGCAGTGCTAGGACCATAGCGGGCGAGCAGTACTTC
cdr3_aa: CSARTIAGEQYF

d_call: NA
v_call: TRBV10-3
clone_size: few
j_call: TRBJ2-3
cdr3_nt: TGTGCCATCAGTGAGGGCTCCCGTTTTAGCACAGATACGCAGTATTTT
cdr3_aa: CAISEGSRFSTDTQYF

d_call: NA
v_call: TRBV6-5
clone_size: NA
j_call: TRBJ2-6
cdr3_nt: TGTGCCAGCAGTTACTCGAGGCGGTCTGGGGCCAACGTCCTGACTTTC
cdr3_aa: CASSYSRRSGANVLTF

d_call: TRBD2
v_call: TRBV20-1
clone_size: NA
j_call: TRBJ2-1
cdr3_nt: TGCAGTGCCGAGAGCGGGATAGAGGATGAGCAGTTCTTC
cdr3_aa: CSAESGIEDEQFF

d_call: NA
v_call: TRBV12-3/TRBV12-4
clone_size: NA
j_call: TRBJ2-3
cdr3_nt: TGTGCCAGCAGTTTCCCTAGCCGGGCGATAGATACGCAGTATTTT
cdr3_aa: CASSFPSRAIDTQYF

d_call: TRBD2
v_call: TRBV18
clone_size: few
j_call: TRBJ2-5
cdr3_nt: TGTGCCAGCTCACCACCGAGAGGGACTAGCGGGAGTGCTTACCAAGAGACCCAGTACTTC
cdr3_aa: CASSPPRGTSGSAYQETQYF

d_call: TRBD2
v_call: TRBV7-8
clone_size: few
j_call: TRBJ2-7
cdr3_nt: TGTGCCAGCAGCGAGACTAGCAGAGAAGGCAAGCAGTACTTC
cdr3_aa: CASSETSREGKQYF